This T cell receptor beta chain came from a study of cytomegalovirus exposure and HLA in healthy donors. Sequencing used immunoSEQ multiplex PCR; TCRdb keeps in-frame clones, though not all of them. The sample shows 200,000 or so clones, approximately 87% of them seen only once. Study findings and constraints: CMV antigen specificity was confirmed in vitro for a few CMV-associated chains.

Germline trimming cut 0 bases from V and 4 bases from J; bases unmatched to any gene: 13. The CDR3 is 18 amino acids. Germline V gene data show CDR1 as KGHSH and CDR2 as LQKENI. A word on this clone: As yet, its antigen is unknown.

Input material: PBMCs. The receptor comes from a woman aged 18-35 years in good health and CMV-seronegative. The chain employs TRBV18 and TRBJ2-5; 8 bases line up with TRBD2. In nucleotides, the CDR3 is TGTGCCAGCTCACCACCGCGGGGAGCGGGGGTATCGTCAGAGACCCAGTACTTC. Translated: CASSPPRGAGVSSETQYF.